Following are 24 T cell receptor beta chains from one sample sequenced in a study of shared clonotypes between healthy human individuals. TCRdb's table, derived via immunoSEQ multiplex PCR, lists solely in-frame clones and lacks some. This table holds about 1 million clones, more than 65% found once. Sequencing was carried out using memory CD4+ T cells sorted from blood. Subset of the sample: CD45RA-negative fraction. The receptors were gathered from a man younger than 35 in good health.

This clone was recorded only once. As DNA, the CDR3 is TGTGCCATCAGGACACTGAACACCGGGGAGCTGTTTTTT. Translating it yields CAIRTLNTGELFF. The chain is built from TRBV10-3 and TRBJ2-2; D uncertain. Germline assignment: CDR1 ENHRY and CDR2 SYGVKD. There are 13 residues in the CDR3. The V and J ends lost 6 bases and 1 base respectively, with 6 bases between them.

J is TRBJ2-7 and V is TRBV18; 8 bases match TRBD2. The junction had 8 bases not matched to a gene; V was cut back by 6 bases and J by 1 base. The CDR3 runs 15 residues. Germline CDR1 and CDR2: KGHSH and LQKENI. The CDR3 DNA is TGTGCCAGCTCCCAGGCTAGCGGGCCTTCCTACGAGCAGTACTTC. Translating it yields CASSQASGPSYEQYF.

This rearrangement joins TRBV30 to TRBJ1-5, with 8 bases that match TRBD1. The length of the CDR3 is 13 residues. In germline, CDR1 is GTSNPN, CDR2 SVGIG (reference sequence). J gave up 8 bases and V 1 base, and 4 bases lay outside the gene matches. The CDR3 spells CAWSGTGQEPQHF. As DNA, the CDR3 is TGTGCCTGGAGTGGGACAGGGCAGGAGCCCCAGCATTTT.

V usage is TRBV4-2 and J usage is TRBJ1-2; D is uncertain. From germline, CDR1 is LGHNA and CDR2 YNFKEQ. Trimming stripped 1 base from V and 4 bases from J, with 7 bases between. This CDR3 has 13 amino acids. This CDR3 is CASSQADAYGYTF. CDR3 nucleotide sequence: TGTGCCAGCAGCCAAGCGGACGCCTATGGCTACACCTTC.

The chain carries TRBV5-6 and TRBJ2-1, with TRBD2 matching 8 bases. V lost 1 base to trimming and J lost 3 bases; unmatched junction nucleotides: 6. The CDR3 length is 16 residues. CDR1 is SGHDT and CDR2 is YYEEEE in the germline V gene. This CDR3 is CASSLIGSGVYNEQFF. The DNA for the CDR3 is TGTGCCAGCAGCTTGATTGGTAGCGGGGTCTACAATGAGCAGTTCTTC.

The chain employs TRBV7-6 and TRBJ2-1; D is ambiguous. This CDR3 comprises 12 residues. The germline V and J ends were trimmed by 5 bases and 8 bases, with 10 bases remaining between them. The germline V gene has CDR1 SGHVS and CDR2 FNYEAQ. The CDR3 reads CASSRHLDEQFF. DNA for the CDR3: TGTGCCAGCAGCCGGCACTTGGATGAGCAGTTCTTC.

A note on this clone: A read error may be the cause here, since a much bigger clone is one base away. The chain is built from TRBV7-9 and TRBJ1-2; 8 bases are shared with TRBD1. V shed 1 base and J 6 bases; nucleotides not matched to a gene: 1. CDR1 SEHNR and CDR2 FQNEAQ come from the germline V gene (reference sequence). This CDR3 has 13 residues. Here the CDR3 DNA reads TGTGCCAGCAGCTTAGGGACAGGGAATGGCTACACCTTC. Protein product: CASSLGTGNGYTF.

This rearrangement joins TRBV29-1 to TRBJ2-1, with D tentatively TRBD2 (7 bases). The CDR3 has 15 amino acids. Germline loops: CDR1 SQVTM, CDR2 ANQGSEA. V lost 4 bases, J lost 7 bases, and 20 bases lay in between. The CDR3 DNA reads as TGCAGCGTTGTTAGAGGGGGAGGGTTCGGGAATGAGCAGTTCTTC. This codes for CSVVRGGGFGNEQFF.

The rearrangement links TRBV1 to TRBJ2-2; TRBD1 is taken as the D call from the table, unchecked against the DNA. TRBV1 constitutes a pseudogene. CDR3 length equals 16 residues. The CDR3 bases are TGCACCAGCAGCCAACAGGGGGCAGCGAACACCGGGGAGCTGTTTTTT. Translation gives CTSSQQGAANTGELFF.

This clone was observed a handful of times. CDR3 in DNA: TGCGCCAGCAGCTTTGATACAGGGAGGACTGAAGCTTTCTTT. This gives the protein CASSFDTGRTEAFF. The chain uses TRBV5-1 and TRBJ1-1; possibly TRBD1 for D (6 bases). The CDR3 runs 14 residues. Germline lookup yields CDR1 SGHRS and CDR2 YFSETQ. V dropped 2 bases and J dropped 5 bases, with 13 bases sitting between them.

The chain links TRBV5-1 to TRBJ2-7; weak D call: TRBD2 (5 bases). Trimming stripped 2 bases from V and 9 bases from J, with 9 bases between. This CDR3 contains 11 residues. Germline V lookup: CDR1 SGHRS, CDR2 YFSETQ. CDR3 sequence reads: CASSFGKGQYF. In nucleotides, the CDR3 is TGCGCCAGCAGCTTCGGGAAGGGGCAGTACTTC.

Ten or more counts support this clone. The chain recombines TRBV4-1 with TRBJ2-3, with TRBD1 as a possible D gene (6 bases). With 0 bases removed from V and 0 bases from J, the gap between germline ends came to 10 bases. This CDR3 has 16 residues. Germline V gene sequence: CDR1 MGHRA, CDR2 YSYEKL. DNA of the CDR3: TGCGCCAGCAGCCAAGATAGGGGGATAAGCACAGATACGCAGTATTTT. It codes for CASSQDRGISTDTQYF.

V and J are TRBV7-2 and TRBJ2-3; tentative D call: TRBD2 (5 bases). CDR3 size: 17 residues. V lost 5 bases and J 0 bases, leaving 18 bases between the germline ends. The germline V gene has CDR1 SGHTA and CDR2 FQGNSA. In DNA, the CDR3 is TGTGCCAGCAGCGATTCGGGGAGAGGTTCTAGCACAGATACGCAGTATTTT. Protein: CASSDSGRGSSTDTQYF. The full variable domain, its missing parts supplied by reference TRBV7-2 and TRBJ2-3, is GAGVSQSPSNKVTEKGKDVELRCDPISGHTALYWYRQSLGQGLEFLIYFQGNSAPDKSGLPSDRFSAERTGGSVSTLTIQRTQQEDSAVYLCASSDSGRGSSTDTQYFGPGTRLTVL.

Concerning this clone: Other DNA variants within this sample encode the same CDR3. The chain carries TRBV18 and TRBJ1-4; 7 positions match TRBD1. The germline V gene has CDR1 KGHSH and CDR2 LQKENI. V gave up 1 base and J gave up 3 bases; unmatched junction bases: 2. This CDR3 has 15 residues. The CDR3 nucleotides are TGTGCCAGCTCACCACAGGGGGCAGCTAATGAAAAACTGTTTTTT. This codes for CASSPQGAANEKLFF.

V usage is TRBV20-1 and J usage is TRBJ2-7; no clear D gene. Trimming removed 5 bases at V and 8 bases at J, with 10 bases between. From germline, CDR1 is DFQATT and CDR2 SNEGSKA (reference sequence). This CDR3 is 10 amino acids long. CDR3 sequence (DNA): TGCAGTGCTGAGTGGGTTCAGCAGTACTTC. Amino acids: CSAEWVQQYF.

This clone was counted once. Other nucleotide sequences in the sample specify the same CDR3. The chain combines TRBV5-4 with TRBJ2-5; maybe TRBD2 (5 bases). The CDR3 length is 13 residues. CDR1 is SGHNT, CDR2 YYREEE, per germline (reference sequence). V lost 2 bases, J lost 4 bases, and 9 bases lay in between. The CDR3 sequence is CASSLAGGETQYF. CDR3 coding DNA: TGTGCCAGCAGCTTAGCCGGAGGAGAGACCCAGTACTTC.

This chain connects TRBV5-6 to TRBJ2-5; D might be TRBD1 or TRBD2, each matching 6 bases. Trimming removed 3 bases at V and 10 bases at J, with 19 bases between. The CDR3 contains 14 residues. In germline, CDR1 is SGHDT, CDR2 YYEEEE. The CDR3 region has the DNA TGTGCCAGCAGCTGGGGGCGCGGGGCAAGCGACCAGTACTTC. Residues: CASSWGRGASDQYF.

About this clone: This specimen includes other DNA sequences encoding the same CDR3. The chain employs TRBV19 and TRBJ1-5; no definite D call. CDR1 is LNHDA, CDR2 SQIVND, per germline (reference sequence). V lost 2 bases and J lost 6, with 5 bases in between. The CDR3 extends over 12 amino acids. The CDR3 coding sequence is TGTGCCAGTAGTATAAAAGCTCAGCCCCAGCATTTT. Its protein product is CASSIKAQPQHF.

The chain links TRBV4-3 to TRBJ2-2; 7 nucleotides align to TRBD1. Germline V gene data show CDR1 as LGHNA and CDR2 as YSLEER. This CDR3 contains 15 residues. After removal of 1 base from V and 6 bases from J, the junction contained 5 bases not matched to a gene. CDR3 DNA sequence: TGCGCCAGCAGCCAAGGACAGGGACCTGCCGGGGAGCTGTTTTTT. Amino acid sequence: CASSQGQGPAGELFF.

This chain uses TRBV28 with TRBJ2-1, with 8 bases matching TRBD1. The CDR3 is 18 amino acids. The trim removed 2 bases at V and 10 bases at J, leaving 19 bases unmatched. Per the germline V gene, CDR1 is MDHEN and CDR2 is SYDVKM. The CDR3 loop reads CASSLRPPGQGARREQFF. The DNA of the CDR3 is TGTGCCAGCAGTTTACGTCCCCCTGGCCAGGGGGCGAGACGCGAGCAGTTCTTC.

This clone appeared many times. Other nucleotide sequences in the sample specify the same CDR3. The rearrangement links TRBV7-9 to TRBJ2-5; D remains ambiguous. CDR3 length: 11 residues. The germline gives CDR1 SEHNR, CDR2 FQNEAQ (reference sequence). The ends were cut back, 3 bases at V and 5 bases at J, with 4 bases in the middle. In nucleotides, the CDR3 is TGTGCCAGCAGCTTTAGTGAGACCCAGTACTTC. Amino acids: CASSFSETQYF.

About this clone itself: Distinct nucleotide sequences in the sample also encode this CDR3. The rearrangement uses TRBV6-6 and TRBJ1-6; D gene uncertain. V was trimmed by 2 bases and J by 13 bases, leaving 12 bases between them. Germline CDR1 reads MNHNY; CDR2 reads SVGAGI (reference sequence). The CDR3 covers 13 residues. CDR3: CASSYPPGGPLHF. The CDR3 nucleotides read TGTGCCAGCAGTTACCCGCCGGGAGGGCCCCTCCACTTT.

The rearrangement links TRBV27 to TRBJ1-5; TRBD1 aligns across 7 bases. This CDR3 has 15 amino acids. The germline V gene encodes CDR1 MNHEY and CDR2 SMNVEV (reference sequence). V shed 2 bases and J 2 bases; nucleotides not matched to a gene: 3. The chain's CDR3 is CASSLNGQGNQPQHF. The CDR3 DNA follows: TGTGCCAGCAGTTTAAACGGACAGGGCAATCAGCCCCAGCATTTT.

As for this clone: Distinct nucleotide sequences in the sample also encode this CDR3. The chain combines TRBV11-2 with TRBJ1-3; D gene unclear. CDR1 and CDR2 from the germline V gene are SGHAT and FQNNGV. The CDR3 is 13 residues long. Trimming took 5 bases from V and 0 from J, leaving 5 bases between them. The CDR3 sequence: CASSLSSGNTIYF. The CDR3 DNA reads as TGTGCCAGCAGCCTATCCTCTGGAAACACCATATATTTT.